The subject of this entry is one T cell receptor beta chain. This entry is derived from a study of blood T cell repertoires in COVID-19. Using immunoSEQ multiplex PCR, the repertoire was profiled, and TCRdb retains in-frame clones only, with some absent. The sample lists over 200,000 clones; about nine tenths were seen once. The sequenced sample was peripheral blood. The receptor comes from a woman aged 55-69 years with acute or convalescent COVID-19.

The CDR3 reads CSVAGQETQYF. The CDR3 DNA follows: TGCAGTGTGGCGGGCCAAGAGACCCAGTACTTC. This chain uses TRBV20-1 with TRBJ2-5; D perhaps matches TRBD2 (5 bases). Germline lookup yields CDR1 DFQATT and CDR2 SNEGSKA (reference sequence). The CDR3 runs 11 residues. V was clipped by 7 bases and J by 1 base, with 7 bases between them.